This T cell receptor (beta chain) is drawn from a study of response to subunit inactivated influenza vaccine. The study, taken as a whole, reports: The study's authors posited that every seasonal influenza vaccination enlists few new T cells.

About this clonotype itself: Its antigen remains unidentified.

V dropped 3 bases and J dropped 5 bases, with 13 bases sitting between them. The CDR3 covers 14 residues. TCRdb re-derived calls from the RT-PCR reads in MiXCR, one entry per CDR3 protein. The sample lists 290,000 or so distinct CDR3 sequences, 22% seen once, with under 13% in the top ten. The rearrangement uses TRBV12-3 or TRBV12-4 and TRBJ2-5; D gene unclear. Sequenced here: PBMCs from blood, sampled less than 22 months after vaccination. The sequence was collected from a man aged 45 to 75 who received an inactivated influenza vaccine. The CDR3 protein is CASSFESIDETQYF. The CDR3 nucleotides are TGTGCCAGCAGTTTCGAGTCGATCGACGAGACCCAGTACTTC.